The rows below give T cell receptor beta chains drawn from one sample of a study of blood T cells in healthy people across ages. TCRdb passed the 5' RACE reads through MiXCR, listing each CDR3 protein once. This table has 1.5 million to 2 million distinct CDR3 sequences, 39% appearing once. Input material: blood. The receptors stem from a human donor in good health. The CDR3 runs from the conserved cysteine through the conserved F or W. Fields, in order: D gene, clone size, V gene, J gene, CDR3 protein, CDR3 DNA. The D gene is left open where the match is weak. Rows give clone size only sometimes, using once, few, many, or a class for an expanded clone.

>-|-|TRBV6-2/TRBV6-3|TRBJ1-2
CASRGDGPQFYGYTF
TGTGCCAGCAGGGGGGACGGTCCACAATTCTATGGCTACACCTTC
>TRBD1|few|TRBV6-5|TRBJ1-6
CASSMGQGEVSPLHF
TGTGCCAGCAGTATGGGACAGGGGGAGGTATCACCCCTCCACTTT
>TRBD2|few|TRBV20-1|TRBJ2-5
CSAIDPRGGYQETQYF
TGCAGTGCTATAGATCCTCGCGGGGGGTACCAAGAGACCCAGTACTTC
>-|-|TRBV6-1|TRBJ1-6
CASRGRNNSPLHF
TGTGCCAGCAGAGGACGGAATAATTCACCCCTCCACTTT
>-|-|TRBV5-6|TRBJ2-6
CASSLPTSSGANVRTF
TGTGCCAGCAGCTTGCCTACATCCTCTGGGGCCAACGTCCGGACTTTC
>-|few|TRBV28|TRBJ2-1
CATRDWSSYNEQFF
TGTGCCACTCGGGACTGGAGCTCCTACAATGAGCAGTTCTTC
>-|few|TRBV7-2|TRBJ1-5
CASSLSGYDGQPQHF
TGTGCCAGCAGCTTATCAGGGTACGATGGTCAGCCCCAGCATTTT
>-|-|TRBV5-1|TRBJ2-2
CAGSLRPSFTGELFF
TGCGCCGGCAGCCTCCGACCTTCCTTCACCGGGGAGCTGTTTTTT
>TRBD1|-|TRBV2|TRBJ2-3
CAGRQGSTDTQYF
TGTGCCGGCAGACAGGGGAGCACAGATACGCAGTATTTT
>TRBD1|few|TRBV10-3|TRBJ1-5
CATQQGTNQLQHF
TGTGCCACCCAACAGGGGACCAATCAGCTCCAGCATTTT
>-|-|TRBV12-5|TRBJ2-5
CASGREGSSWETQYF
TGTGCTAGTGGTCGAGAGGGGTCCTCGTGGGAGACCCAGTACTTC
>-|-|TRBV21-1|TRBJ1-2
CASSKKEKRDGATNYGYTF
TGTGCCAGCAGCAAAAAGGAGAAACGGGACGGAGCGACAAACTATGGCTACACCTTC
>-|few|TRBV20-1|TRBJ1-3
CSARGPRWTSSGNTIYF
TGCAGTGCTAGGGGGCCAAGGTGGACAAGCTCTGGAAACACCATATATTTT
>-|few|TRBV12-3/TRBV12-4|TRBJ2-1
CASRMGPRRWQFF
TGTGCCAGCAGGATGGGACCCAGGAGGTGGCAGTTCTTC
>-|-|TRBV19|TRBJ2-6
CASSIMPGSGANVLTF
TGTGCCAGTAGTATAATGCCCGGCTCAGGGGCCAACGTCCTGACTTTC
>TRBD1|-|TRBV12-3/TRBV12-4|TRBJ1-5
CASSSSVDRGGQPQHF
TGTGCCAGCAGTTCAAGCGTAGACAGGGGCGGTCAGCCCCAGCATTTT
>-|-|TRBV5-1|TRBJ2-7
CASSPQQWRYEQYF
TGCGCCAGCAGCCCCCAACAGTGGAGGTACGAGCAGTACTTC
>-|few|TRBV5-5|TRBJ1-1
CASSLTGSLNTEAFF
TGTGCCAGCAGCCTTACCGGGTCTCTGAACACTGAAGCTTTCTTT
>TRBD1|-|TRBV19|TRBJ1-5
CASSRDRVPNQPQHF
TGTGCCAGTAGCAGAGACAGGGTTCCCAATCAGCCCCAGCATTTT
>-|few|TRBV28|TRBJ1-2
CASSGALWDGYTF
TGTGCCAGCAGTGGGGCGTTATGGGACGGCTACACCTTC
>-|-|TRBV6-2/TRBV6-3|TRBJ2-7
CASSYRAGKPTYEQYF
TGTGCCAGCAGTTACAGAGCGGGCAAACCCACCTACGAGCAGTACTTC